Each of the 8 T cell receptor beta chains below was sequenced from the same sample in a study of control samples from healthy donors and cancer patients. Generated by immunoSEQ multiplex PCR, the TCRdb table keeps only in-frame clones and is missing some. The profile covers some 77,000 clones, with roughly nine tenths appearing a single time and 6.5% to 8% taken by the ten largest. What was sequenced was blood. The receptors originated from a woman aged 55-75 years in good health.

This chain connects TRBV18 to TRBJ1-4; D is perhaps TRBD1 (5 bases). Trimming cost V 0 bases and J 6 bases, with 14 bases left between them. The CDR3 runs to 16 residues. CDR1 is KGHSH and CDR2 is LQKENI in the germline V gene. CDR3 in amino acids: CASSPPTGGKDEKLFF. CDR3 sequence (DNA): TGTGCCAGCTCACCACCCACAGGAGGGAAGGATGAAAAACTGTTTTTT.

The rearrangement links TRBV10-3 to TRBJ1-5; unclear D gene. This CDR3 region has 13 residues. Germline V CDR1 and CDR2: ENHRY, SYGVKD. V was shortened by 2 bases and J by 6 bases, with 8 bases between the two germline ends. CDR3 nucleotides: TGTGCCATCAGTGAGACGGCGGGTCAGCCCCAGCATTTT. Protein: CAISETAGQPQHF.

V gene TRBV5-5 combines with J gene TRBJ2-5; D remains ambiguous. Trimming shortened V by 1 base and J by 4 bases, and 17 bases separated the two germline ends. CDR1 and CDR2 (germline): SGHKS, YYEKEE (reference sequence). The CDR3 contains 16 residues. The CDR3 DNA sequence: TGTGCCAGCAGCTTGTGGGCTGGGGTGGCAGCAGAGACCCAGTACTTC. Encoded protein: CASSLWAGVAAETQYF.

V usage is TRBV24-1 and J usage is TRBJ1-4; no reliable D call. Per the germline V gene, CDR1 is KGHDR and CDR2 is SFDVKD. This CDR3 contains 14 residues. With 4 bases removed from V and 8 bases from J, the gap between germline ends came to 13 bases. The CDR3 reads CATSEPAEGEKLFF. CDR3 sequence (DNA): TGTGCCACCAGTGAGCCTGCCGAGGGCGAAAAACTGTTTTTT.

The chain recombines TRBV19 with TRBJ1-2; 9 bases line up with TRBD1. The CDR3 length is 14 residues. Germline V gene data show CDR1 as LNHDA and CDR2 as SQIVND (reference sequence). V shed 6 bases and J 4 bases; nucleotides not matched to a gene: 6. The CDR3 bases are TGTGCCAGTAGGGAGACAGGGGGGGGCTATGGCTACACCTTC. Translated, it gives CASRETGGGYGYTF.

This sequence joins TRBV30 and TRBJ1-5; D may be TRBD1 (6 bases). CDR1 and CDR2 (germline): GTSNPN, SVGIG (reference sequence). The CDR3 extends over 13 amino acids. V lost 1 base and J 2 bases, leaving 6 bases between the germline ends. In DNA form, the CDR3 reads TGTGCCTGGAGTGACAGGGGCAATCAGCCCCAGCATTTT. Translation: CAWSDRGNQPQHF. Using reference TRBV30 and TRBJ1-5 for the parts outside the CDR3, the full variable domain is SQTIHQWPATLVQPVGSPLSLECTVEGTSNPNLYWYRQAAGRGLQLLFYSVGIGQISSEVPQNLSASRPQDRQFILSSKKLLLSDSGFYLCAWSDRGNQPQHFGDGTRLSIL.

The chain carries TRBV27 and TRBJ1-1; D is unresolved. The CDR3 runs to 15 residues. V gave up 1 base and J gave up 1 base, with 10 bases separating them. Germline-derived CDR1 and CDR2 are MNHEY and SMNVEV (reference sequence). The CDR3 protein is CASSLFGRPNTEAFF. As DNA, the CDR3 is TGTGCCAGCAGTTTATTCGGGCGGCCGAACACTGAAGCTTTCTTT.

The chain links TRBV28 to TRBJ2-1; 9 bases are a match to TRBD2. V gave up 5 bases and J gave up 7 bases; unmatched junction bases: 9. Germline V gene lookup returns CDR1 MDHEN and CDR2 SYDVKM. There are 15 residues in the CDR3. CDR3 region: CASSPSGRPLNEQFF. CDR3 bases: TGTGCCAGCAGTCCCAGCGGGAGGCCCTTGAATGAGCAGTTCTTC.